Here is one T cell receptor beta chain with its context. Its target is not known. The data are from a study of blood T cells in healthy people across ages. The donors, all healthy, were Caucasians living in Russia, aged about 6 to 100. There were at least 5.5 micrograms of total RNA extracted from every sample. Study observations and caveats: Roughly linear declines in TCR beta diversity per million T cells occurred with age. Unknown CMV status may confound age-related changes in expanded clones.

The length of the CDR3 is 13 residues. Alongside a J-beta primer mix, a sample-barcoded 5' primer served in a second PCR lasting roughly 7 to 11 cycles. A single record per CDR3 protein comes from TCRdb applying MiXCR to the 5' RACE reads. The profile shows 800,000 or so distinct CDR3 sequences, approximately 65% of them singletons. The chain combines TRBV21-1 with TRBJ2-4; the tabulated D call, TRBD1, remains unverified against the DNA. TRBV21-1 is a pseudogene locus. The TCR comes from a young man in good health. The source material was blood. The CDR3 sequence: CARKPGTTLKQYF. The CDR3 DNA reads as TGTGCCAGAAAACCGGGGACCACGTTAAAGCAGTACTTC.